This entry lists 9 T cell receptor beta chains sequenced from one sample in a study of cytomegalovirus exposure and HLA in healthy donors. A multiplex PCR was run with 60 Vbeta primers and 13 Jbeta primers. The assay was immunoSEQ multiplex PCR, and TCRdb's table has in-frame clones only and misses some. The sample records 70,000 to 80,000 clones, nearly 80% being singletons. The sequenced sample consisted of PBMCs. These receptors originate from a middle-aged woman in good health and CMV-seropositive.

The chain is built from TRBV6-5 and TRBJ2-5; D not certain. Germline CDR1 is MNHEY and CDR2 is SVGAGI. Trimming removed 6 bases from V and 5 bases from J, with 16 bases in between. CDR3 length: 14 amino acids. CDR3 in amino acids: CASRISVNGETQYF. DNA for the CDR3: TGTGCCAGCAGAATCTCAGTGAACGGGGAGACCCAGTACTTC.

V usage is TRBV2 and J usage is TRBJ2-7; perhaps TRBD1 as D (6 bases). CDR1 and CDR2 from the germline V gene are SNHLY and FYNNEI. The germline V and J ends were trimmed by 8 bases and 6 bases, with 17 bases remaining between them. The CDR3 extends over 13 amino acids. The CDR3 reads CASVRYRESEQYF. The CDR3 DNA follows: TGTGCCAGCGTAAGATACAGGGAAAGCGAGCAGTACTTC.

The chain carries TRBV11-1 and TRBJ2-7, with TRBD2 matching over 8 bases. Losses at the gene ends were 4 bases for V and 7 bases for J; bases not matched to a gene: 9. CDR1 is SGHAT, CDR2 FQDESV, per germline (reference sequence). The CDR3 runs to 14 residues. The CDR3 DNA sequence: TGTGCCAGCAGCTCCGGGGGGGGCAGAAGGGAGCAGTACTTC. Its protein is CASSSGGGRREQYF.

The chain is built from TRBV2 and TRBJ2-1, with 12 bases lining up with TRBD1. Unmatched junction bases numbered 3, after V lost 3 bases and J lost 6 bases. Germline V gene sequence: CDR1 SNHLY, CDR2 FYNNEI. The CDR3 contains 15 residues. The DNA of the CDR3 is TGTGCCAGCAGTGAGGGACAGGGGGCTTTCAATGAGCAGTTCTTC. As protein: CASSEGQGAFNEQFF.

V gene TRBV30 combines with J gene TRBJ1-3; D is undetermined. Deletions cut 1 base from V and 4 bases from J, with 5 bases between. This CDR3 has 12 residues. The germline gives CDR1 GTSNPN, CDR2 SVGIG (reference sequence). The CDR3 DNA sequence: TGTGCCTGGAGTGAAAGCGGAAACACCATATATTTT. Protein: CAWSESGNTIYF.

The V gene is TRBV13, the J gene TRBJ2-7, with 9 bases matching TRBD2. The junction had 5 bases not matched to a gene; V was cut back by 5 bases and J by 0 bases. The germline gives CDR1 PRHDT, CDR2 FYEKMQ (reference sequence). The CDR3 runs 15 residues. The CDR3: CASSSSGGSSYEQYF. CDR3 nucleotides: TGTGCCAGCAGCAGTAGCGGGGGCAGCTCCTACGAGCAGTACTTC.

The genes are TRBV5-1 and TRBJ1-3; 8 positions agree with TRBD1. After removal of 4 bases from V and 4 bases from J, the junction contained 1 base not matched to a gene. The germline gives CDR1 SGHRS, CDR2 YFSETQ. This CDR3 region has 13 residues. The CDR3 is CASSQGAGNTIYF. CDR3 nucleotides: TGCGCCAGCAGCCAGGGGGCCGGAAACACCATATATTTT.

CDR3 in DNA: TGTGCCAGTTTGCAGGGAAAAAACACTGAAGCTTTCTTT. Its protein is CASLQGKNTEAFF. The chain combines TRBV19 with TRBJ1-1; D may be TRBD1 (5 bases). CDR3 length: 13 amino acids. Trimming left V 8 bases short and J 2 bases short, with 12 bases between. Looked up from germline, CDR1 is LNHDA and CDR2 is SQIVND (reference sequence).

This rearrangement joins TRBV18 to TRBJ2-1, with D unclear. The CDR3 spans 11 residues. Trimming left V 5 bases short and J 9 bases short, with 8 bases between. Germline CDR1 KGHSH, CDR2 LQKENI. CDR3 region: CASSLRGEQFF. CDR3 DNA sequence: TGTGCCAGCTCATTACGAGGTGAGCAGTTCTTC.